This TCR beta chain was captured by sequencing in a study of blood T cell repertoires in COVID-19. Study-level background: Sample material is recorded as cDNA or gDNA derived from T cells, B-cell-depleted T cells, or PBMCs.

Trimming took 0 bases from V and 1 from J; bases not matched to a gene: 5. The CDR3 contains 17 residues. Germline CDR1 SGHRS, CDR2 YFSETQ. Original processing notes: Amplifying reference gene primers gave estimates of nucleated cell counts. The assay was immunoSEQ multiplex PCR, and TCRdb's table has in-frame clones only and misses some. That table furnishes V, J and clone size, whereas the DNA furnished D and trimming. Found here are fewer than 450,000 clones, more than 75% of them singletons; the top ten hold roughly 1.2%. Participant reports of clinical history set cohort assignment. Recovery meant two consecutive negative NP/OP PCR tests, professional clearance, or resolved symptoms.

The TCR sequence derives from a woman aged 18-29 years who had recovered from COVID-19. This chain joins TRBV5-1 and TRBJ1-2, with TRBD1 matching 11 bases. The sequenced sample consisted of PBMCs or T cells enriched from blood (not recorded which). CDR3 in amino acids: CASSLVAGQGVNYGYTF. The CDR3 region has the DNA TGCGCCAGCAGCTTGGTGGCGGGACAGGGGGTTAACTATGGCTACACCTTC.